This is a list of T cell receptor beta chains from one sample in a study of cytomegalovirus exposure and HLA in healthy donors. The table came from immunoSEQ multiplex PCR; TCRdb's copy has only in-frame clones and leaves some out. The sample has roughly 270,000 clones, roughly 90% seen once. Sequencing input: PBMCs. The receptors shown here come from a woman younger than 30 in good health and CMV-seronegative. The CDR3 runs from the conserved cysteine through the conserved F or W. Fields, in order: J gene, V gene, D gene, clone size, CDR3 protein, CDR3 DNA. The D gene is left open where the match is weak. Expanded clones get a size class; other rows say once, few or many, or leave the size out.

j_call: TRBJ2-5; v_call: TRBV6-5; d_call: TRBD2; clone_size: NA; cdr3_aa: CASSSRGEAETQYF; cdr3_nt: TGTGCCAGCAGTTCCCGGGGGGAAGCAGAGACCCAGTACTTC
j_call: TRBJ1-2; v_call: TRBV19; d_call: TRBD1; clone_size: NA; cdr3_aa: CASSDRDRERFYGYTF; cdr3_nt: TGTGCCAGTAGTGACCGGGACAGGGAAAGATTTTATGGCTACACCTTC
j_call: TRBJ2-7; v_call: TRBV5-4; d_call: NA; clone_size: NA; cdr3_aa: CASSPGVGEQYF; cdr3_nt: TGTGCCAGCAGCCCGGGGGTAGGGGAGCAGTACTTC
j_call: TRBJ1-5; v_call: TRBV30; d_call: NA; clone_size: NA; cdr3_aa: CAWSVLGAGQPQHF; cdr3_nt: TGTGCCTGGAGTGTTTTGGGGGCAGGGCAGCCCCAGCATTTT
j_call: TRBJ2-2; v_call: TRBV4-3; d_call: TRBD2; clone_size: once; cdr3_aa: CASSQDPTGGTGELFF; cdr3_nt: TGCGCCAGCAGCCAAGACCCGACGGGAGGCACCGGGGAGCTGTTTTTT
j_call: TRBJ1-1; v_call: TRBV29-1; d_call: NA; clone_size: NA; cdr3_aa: CSVRELMAFF; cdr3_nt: TGCAGCGTTAGGGAGTTGATGGCTTTCTTT
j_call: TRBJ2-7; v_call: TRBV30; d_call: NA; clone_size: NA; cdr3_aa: CAWSGGYEQYF; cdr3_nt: TGTGCCTGGAGTGGAGGTTACGAGCAGTACTTC
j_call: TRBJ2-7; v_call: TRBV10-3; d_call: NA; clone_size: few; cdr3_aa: CAISELTSSYEQYF; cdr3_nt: TGTGCCATCAGTGAATTGACTAGCTCCTACGAGCAGTACTTC
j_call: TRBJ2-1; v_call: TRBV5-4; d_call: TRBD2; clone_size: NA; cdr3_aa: CASSRDYSSYNEQFF; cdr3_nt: TGTGCCAGCAGCCGGGACTACAGCTCCTACAATGAGCAGTTCTTC
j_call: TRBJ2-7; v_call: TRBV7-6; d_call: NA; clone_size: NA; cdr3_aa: CASSLPGYEQYF; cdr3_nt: TGTGCCAGCAGCTTACCGGGATACGAGCAGTACTTC
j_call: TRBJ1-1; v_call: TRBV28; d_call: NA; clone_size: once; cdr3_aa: CASSFVGGFGAEAFF; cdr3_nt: TGTGCCAGCAGTTTCGTGGGAGGATTCGGGGCTGAAGCTTTCTTT
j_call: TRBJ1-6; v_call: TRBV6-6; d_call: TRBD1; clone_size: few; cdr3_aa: CASRSGQLASPLHF; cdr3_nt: TGTGCCAGCAGGTCGGGACAGTTGGCCTCACCCCTCCACTTT
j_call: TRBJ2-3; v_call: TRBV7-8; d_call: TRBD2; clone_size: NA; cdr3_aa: CASSLGGRAADTQYF; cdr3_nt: TGTGCCAGCAGCTTAGGCGGGAGGGCCGCAGATACGCAGTATTTT
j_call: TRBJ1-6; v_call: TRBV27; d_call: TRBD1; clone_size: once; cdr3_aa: CASRETGLISPLHF; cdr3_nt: TGTGCCAGCAGGGAGACAGGGCTAATTTCACCCCTCCACTTT
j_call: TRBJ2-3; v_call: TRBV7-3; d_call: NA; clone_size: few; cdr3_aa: CASSSEGPPDTQYF; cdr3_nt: TGTGCCAGCAGCTCTGAGGGCCCTCCAGATACGCAGTATTTT
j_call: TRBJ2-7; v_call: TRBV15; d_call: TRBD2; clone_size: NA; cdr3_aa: CATSRARDYHEQYF; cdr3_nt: TGTGCCACCAGCAGAGCCAGGGACTACCACGAGCAGTACTTC
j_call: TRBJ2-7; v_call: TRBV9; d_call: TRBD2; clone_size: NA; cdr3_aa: CASSGGTSGSYEQYF; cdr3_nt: TGTGCCAGCAGTGGTGGGACTAGCGGCTCCTACGAGCAGTACTTC
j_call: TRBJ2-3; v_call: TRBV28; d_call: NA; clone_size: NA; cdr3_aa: CASSQVAPFPDTQYF; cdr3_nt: TGTGCCAGCAGCCAAGTAGCGCCCTTCCCAGATACGCAGTATTTT
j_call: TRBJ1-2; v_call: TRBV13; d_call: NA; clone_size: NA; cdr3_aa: CASSSKDRQTYGYTF; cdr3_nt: TGTGCCAGCAGCTCCAAAGACCGGCAGACTTATGGCTACACCTTC
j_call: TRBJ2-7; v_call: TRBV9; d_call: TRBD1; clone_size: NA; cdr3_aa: CASSVDRGLIHEQYF; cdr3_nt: TGTGCCAGCAGCGTAGACAGGGGGTTAATCCACGAGCAGTACTTC
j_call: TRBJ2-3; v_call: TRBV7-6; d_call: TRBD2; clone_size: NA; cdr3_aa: CASSLASGRADTQYF; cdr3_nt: TGTGCCAGCAGCTTAGCTAGCGGGAGGGCAGATACGCAGTATTTT
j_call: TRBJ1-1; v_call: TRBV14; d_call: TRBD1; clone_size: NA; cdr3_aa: CASSPLRGGGTGEAFF; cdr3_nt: TGTGCCAGCAGCCCCCTTCGGGGTGGGGGGACAGGTGAAGCTTTCTTT
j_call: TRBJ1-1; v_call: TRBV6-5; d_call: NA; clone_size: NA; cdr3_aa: CASSYSGLWEAFF; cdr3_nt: TGTGCCAGCAGTTACAGCGGCCTGTGGGAAGCTTTCTTT
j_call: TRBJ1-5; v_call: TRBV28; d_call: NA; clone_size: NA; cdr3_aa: CASSLSGRGNQPQHF; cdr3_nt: TGTGCCAGCAGTTTATCGGGCAGGGGAAATCAGCCCCAGCATTTT
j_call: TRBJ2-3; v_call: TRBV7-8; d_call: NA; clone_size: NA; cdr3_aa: CASSLASDSTQYF; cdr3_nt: TGTGCCAGCAGCTTAGCGTCAGATAGCACGCAGTATTTT
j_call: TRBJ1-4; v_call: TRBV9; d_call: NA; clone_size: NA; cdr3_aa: CASSASGASEKLFF; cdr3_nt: TGTGCCAGCAGCGCCTCAGGGGCAAGTGAAAAACTGTTTTTT
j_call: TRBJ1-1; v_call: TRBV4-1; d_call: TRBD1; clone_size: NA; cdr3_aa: CASSPRQGASNTEAFF; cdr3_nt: TGCGCCAGCAGCCCCAGACAGGGGGCTTCGAACACTGAAGCTTTCTTT
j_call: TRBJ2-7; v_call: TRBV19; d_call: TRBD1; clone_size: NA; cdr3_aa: CASSPFGQGLYEQYF; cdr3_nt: TGTGCCAGTAGTCCGTTCGGACAGGGCCTTTACGAGCAGTACTTC
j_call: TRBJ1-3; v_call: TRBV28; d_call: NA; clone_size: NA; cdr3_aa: CARMEAKSKRNTIYF; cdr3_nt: TGTGCCCGAATGGAGGCGAAATCCAAACGCAACACCATATATTTT
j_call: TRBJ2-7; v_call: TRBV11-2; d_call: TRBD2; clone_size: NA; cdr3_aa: CASSLGGIAGESYEQYF; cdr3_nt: TGTGCCAGCAGCTTAGGAGGGATAGCGGGAGAGTCCTACGAGCAGTACTTC
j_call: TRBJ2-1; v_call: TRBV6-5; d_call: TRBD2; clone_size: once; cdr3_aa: CASNGRPYNEQFF; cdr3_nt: TGTGCCAGCAACGGGAGGCCCTACAATGAGCAGTTCTTC
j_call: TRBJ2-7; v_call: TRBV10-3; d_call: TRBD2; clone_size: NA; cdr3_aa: CAIRSGLAEYEQYF; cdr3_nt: TGTGCCATCAGATCGGGACTAGCAGAGTACGAGCAGTACTTC